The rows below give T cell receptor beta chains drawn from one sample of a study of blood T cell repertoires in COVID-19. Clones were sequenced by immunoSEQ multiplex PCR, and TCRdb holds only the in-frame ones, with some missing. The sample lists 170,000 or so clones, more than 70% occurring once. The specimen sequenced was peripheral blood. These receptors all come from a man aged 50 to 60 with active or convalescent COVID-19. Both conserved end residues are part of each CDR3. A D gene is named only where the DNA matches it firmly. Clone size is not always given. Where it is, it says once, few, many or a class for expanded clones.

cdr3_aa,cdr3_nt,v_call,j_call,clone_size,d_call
CASSVFGESGTEAFF,TGTGCCAGCAGCGTCTTTGGGGAGAGCGGCACTGAAGCTTTCTTT,TRBV9,TRBJ1-1,.,.
CASSDLGPATNEKLFF,TGTGCCAGCAGTGACCTGGGGCCGGCAACTAATGAAAAACTGTTTTTT,TRBV6-4,TRBJ1-4,.,.
CASSLRTGTEAFF,TGTGCCAGCAGTTTAAGGACAGGGACTGAAGCTTTCTTT,TRBV12-3/TRBV12-4,TRBJ1-1,.,TRBD1
CASSGSLNYGYTF,TGTGCCAGCAGCGGCTCCCTTAACTATGGCTACACCTTC,TRBV7-9,TRBJ1-2,.,.
CASSMDSSGANVLTF,TGTGCCAGCAGCATGGACAGCAGCGGGGCCAACGTCCTGACTTTC,TRBV5-4,TRBJ2-6,.,.
CASSFPSEGFEETQYF,TGTGCCAGCAGCTTTCCTAGCGAGGGGTTCGAAGAGACCCAGTACTTC,TRBV7-2,TRBJ2-5,.,.
CASSSKTGGPTDTQYF,TGTGCCAGCAGCTCGAAAACGGGAGGGCCGACAGATACGCAGTATTTT,TRBV7-3,TRBJ2-3,.,TRBD2
CASTQGVSYEQYF,TGTGCCAGCACCCAGGGGGTCAGCTACGAGCAGTACTTC,TRBV6-5,TRBJ2-7,.,TRBD1
CASSTRRTVNSPLHF,TGTGCCAGTAGTACGAGGAGGACAGTCAACTCACCCCTCCACTTT,TRBV19,TRBJ1-6,few,.
CASNSPTGSTNYGYTF,TGTGCCAGTAATTCTCCTACAGGGTCAACTAACTATGGCTACACCTTC,TRBV19,TRBJ1-2,once,.
CASSTPGGESSYEQYF,TGTGCCAGTAGTACCCCCGGGGGGGAGAGCTCCTACGAGCAGTACTTC,TRBV19,TRBJ2-7,.,TRBD2
CASSQGHRGSVLIQYF,TGTGCCAGCAGCCAAGGTCACAGGGGGAGTGTGCTCATTCAGTACTTC,TRBV14,TRBJ2-4,.,TRBD1
CASSLTGKYEQYF,TGTGCCAGCAGTTTAACAGGGAAGTACGAGCAGTACTTC,TRBV27,TRBJ2-7,.,.
CASSYSPSTSGSYNEQFF,TGTGCCAGCAGTTACTCCCCTTCGACTAGCGGGAGCTACAATGAGCAGTTCTTC,TRBV6-2/TRBV6-3,TRBJ2-1,.,TRBD2
CAIHDMNTEAFF,TGTGCCATCCATGACATGAACACTGAAGCTTTCTTT,TRBV10-3,TRBJ1-1,once,.
CASSQDRWAFYGYTF,TGCGCCAGCAGCCAAGATCGGTGGGCATTCTATGGCTACACCTTC,TRBV4-3,TRBJ1-2,.,.
CASSRGSSYNEQFF,TGTGCCAGCAGCCGAGGGAGCTCCTACAATGAGCAGTTCTTC,TRBV6-6,TRBJ2-1,.,.